This T cell receptor beta chain was recorded in a study of Graves' ophthalmopathy and Graves' hyperthyroidism. About the study: No treatment had been given when peripheral blood was collected at initial diagnosis.

The PBMCs originated from around 10 ml of fresh peripheral blood. This clonotype showed up many times. What it recognizes is unknown. Using RNA transcripts, the TCR beta CDR3 regions were amplified. A first-round RT-PCR used HTBI primers, followed by a second-round multiplex PCR. A single record per CDR3 protein comes from TCRdb applying MiXCR to the multiplex PCR reads. The profile covers about 220,000 distinct CDR3 sequences, with roughly 21% appearing a single time and roughly 45% taken by the ten largest. Study-level results: Discrimination between ophthalmopathy and stable hyperthyroidism by a 13-signature model showed about 88% sensitivity and 75% to 84% specificity. For predicting ophthalmopathy progression, the model had more than 60% sensitivity and 72% to 85% specificity.

Sequences were obtained from peripheral blood. The source of this sequence is a woman between 50 and 59 years old with Graves' ophthalmopathy.

The CDR3 sequence: CASSMRTHYGYTF. DNA of the CDR3: TGTGCCAGTAGTATGAGGACCCACTATGGCTACACCTTC. The chain links TRBV19 to TRBJ1-2; D not resolved. The CDR3 consists of 13 residues. Germline V gene data show CDR1 as LNHDA and CDR2 as SQIVND (reference sequence). V lost 3 bases to trimming and J lost 3 bases, with 8 bases between them.